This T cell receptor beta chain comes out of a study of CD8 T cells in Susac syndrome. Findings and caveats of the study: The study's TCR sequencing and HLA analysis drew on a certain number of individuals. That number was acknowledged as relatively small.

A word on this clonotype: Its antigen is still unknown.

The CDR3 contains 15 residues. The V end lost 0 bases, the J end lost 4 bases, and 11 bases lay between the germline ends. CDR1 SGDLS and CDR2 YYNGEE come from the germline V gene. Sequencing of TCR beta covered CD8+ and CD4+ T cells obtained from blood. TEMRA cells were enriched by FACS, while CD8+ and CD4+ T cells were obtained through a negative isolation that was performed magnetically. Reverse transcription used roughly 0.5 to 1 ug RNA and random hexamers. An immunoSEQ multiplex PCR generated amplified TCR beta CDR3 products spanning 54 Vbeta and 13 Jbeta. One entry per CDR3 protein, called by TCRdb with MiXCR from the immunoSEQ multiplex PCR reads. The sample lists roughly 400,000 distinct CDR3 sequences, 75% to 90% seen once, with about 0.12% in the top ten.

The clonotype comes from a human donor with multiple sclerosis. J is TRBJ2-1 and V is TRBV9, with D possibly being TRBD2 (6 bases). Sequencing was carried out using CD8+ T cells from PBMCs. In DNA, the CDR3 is TGTGCCAGCAGCGTAGCCGGGACTGTTTACAATGAGCAGTTCTTC. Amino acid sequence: CASSVAGTVYNEQFF.